What follows describes a single T cell receptor beta chain. This record comes from a study of control samples from healthy donors and cancer patients. The data were produced by immunoSEQ multiplex PCR, yet TCRdb's version contains in-frame clones alone and is incomplete. This table holds around 130,000 clones, about 88% found once. Germline V lookup: CDR1 MNHEY, CDR2 SVGAGI. Trimming removed 5 bases from V and 5 bases from J, with 12 bases in between. The CDR3 totals 13 residues. The V and J genes are TRBV6-5 and TRBJ2-5; D possibly corresponds to TRBD1 (5 bases). The TCR comes from a man aged 50-60 years in good health. Material: blood. CDR3 bases: TGTGCCAGCAGTCCAGGGTTCCGGGAGACCCAGTACTTC. This gives the protein CASSPGFRETQYF.